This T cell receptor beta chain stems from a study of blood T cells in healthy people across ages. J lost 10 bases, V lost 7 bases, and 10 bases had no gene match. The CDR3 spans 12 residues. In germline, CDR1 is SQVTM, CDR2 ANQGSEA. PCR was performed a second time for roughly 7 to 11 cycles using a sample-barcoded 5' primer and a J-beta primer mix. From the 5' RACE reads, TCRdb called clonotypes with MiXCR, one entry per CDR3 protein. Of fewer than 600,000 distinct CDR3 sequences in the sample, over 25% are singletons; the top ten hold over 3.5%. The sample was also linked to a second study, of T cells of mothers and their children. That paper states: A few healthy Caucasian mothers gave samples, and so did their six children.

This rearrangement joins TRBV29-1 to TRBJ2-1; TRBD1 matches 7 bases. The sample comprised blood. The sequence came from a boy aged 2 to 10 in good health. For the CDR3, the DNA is TGCAGCGCCCTACACTGGACAGGAGAGCAGTTCTTC. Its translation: CSALHWTGEQFF.